This T cell receptor (beta chain) was profiled in a study of neurological immune-mediated disorders. This clonotype appeared many times. The cDNA was synthesized by means of template-switch 5'RACE, which was carried out with 10-nucleotide random UMIs. TCRdb fed the 5' RACE reads into MiXCR, producing one record per CDR3 protein. The table lists 80,000 or so distinct CDR3 sequences, roughly 9% of them singletons. Trimming pared 4 bases from V and 1 base from J, leaving 10 bases between. The germline V gene encodes CDR1 LGHNA and CDR2 YNFKEQ. The CDR3 runs 15 residues. The sequencing input was PBMCs. The chain joins TRBV4-2 to TRBJ1-4; D is ambiguous. The clonotype was recovered from a middle-aged man in good health. The CDR3 reads CASSPGVETNEKLFF. The CDR3 DNA follows: TGTGCCAGCAGCCCCGGTGTTGAAACTAATGAAAAACTGTTTTTT.